The 15 T cell receptor beta chains below all came from one sample that was sequenced in a study of T cells after yellow fever vaccination. TCRdb ran MiXCR on the 5' RACE reads and lists one entry per CDR3 protein. The sample shows roughly 160,000 distinct CDR3 sequences, approximately 6.7% of them seen only once. The source material was CD4+ T cells sorted from PBMCs, sampled 5 days after the first yellow fever vaccination. The receptors originated from a man between 18 and 35 years old who received the YFV17D yellow fever vaccine.

This clonotype came up many times. The chain carries TRBV20-1 and TRBJ2-3, with 12 positions matching TRBD2. The CDR3 loop spans 16 amino acids. CDR1 is DFQATT and CDR2 is SNEGSKA in the germline V gene (reference sequence). V lost 3 bases and J lost 4; bases outside the gene matches: 8. CDR3 region: CSASPSGGARPDTQYF. CDR3 sequence (DNA): TGCAGTGCTAGCCCTAGCGGGGGGGCACGCCCAGATACGCAGTATTTT.

This sequence joins TRBV4-2 and TRBJ1-4, with D hard to call. Germline values: CDR1 LGHNA, CDR2 YNFKEQ. Trimming left V 0 bases short and J 6 bases short, with 14 bases between. The CDR3 contains 16 residues. DNA for the CDR3: TGTGCCAGCAGCCAAGACTTAGGGCGCCTGGATGAAAAACTGTTTTTT. It codes for CASSQDLGRLDEKLFF.

This clonotype was recorded at least ten times. The chain links TRBV10-3 to TRBJ2-2; TRBD2 aligns across 7 bases. Germline V CDR1 and CDR2: ENHRY, SYGVKD. V was pared by 4 bases and J by 2 bases, with 7 bases of the junction left unmatched. The CDR3 spans 16 residues. The CDR3 DNA sequence: TGTGCCATCAGTGTCACGGGGGGACTTAACACCGGGGAGCTGTTTTTT. Translating it yields CAISVTGGLNTGELFF.

Ten or more counts support this clonotype. The gene calls are TRBV6-2 or TRBV6-3 and TRBJ2-6; no firm D call. The CDR3 is 15 residues long. V was cut by 8 bases and J by 0 bases, with 11 bases left in between. CDR1 is MNHEY, CDR2 SVGEGT, per germline. CDR3 sequence: CASAGTLSGANVLTF. The CDR3, as DNA: TGTGCCAGCGCTGGTACGCTCTCTGGGGCCAACGTCCTGACTTTC.

This clonotype appeared a few times. The rearrangement links TRBV20-1 to TRBJ1-2, with D uncertain. With 6 bases removed from V and 6 bases from J, the gap between germline ends came to 11 bases. This CDR3 spans 11 amino acids. Germline CDR1 is DFQATT and CDR2 is SNEGSKA (reference sequence). In nucleotides, the CDR3 is TGCAGTGCCCTTAGGACTGATGGCTACACCTTC. It yields the protein CSALRTDGYTF.

The chain links TRBV7-9 to TRBJ2-1, with TRBD2 identical over 8 bases. In germline, CDR1 is SEHNR, CDR2 FQNEAQ (reference sequence). V was pared by 2 bases and J by 15 bases, with 6 bases of the junction left unmatched. This CDR3 contains 12 residues. DNA of the CDR3: TGTGCCAGCAGCTTAATCCGGGGGGGCCTGTTCTTC. Translating it yields CASSLIRGGLFF.

The V call is TRBV28, the J call TRBJ1-5; possible D gene TRBD1, 6 bases. V dropped 6 bases and J dropped 8 bases, with 20 bases sitting between them. The CDR3 contains 15 residues. The germline CDR1 and CDR2 sequences are MDHEN and SYDVKM. The CDR3 region is CASRESGAVRKPQHF. The CDR3 DNA is TGTGCCAGCAGGGAATCAGGGGCGGTAAGAAAGCCCCAGCATTTT.

The sample holds a few counts of this clonotype. The gene calls are TRBV28 and TRBJ1-6; 9 bases match TRBD1. This CDR3 has 16 amino acids. CDR1 MDHEN and CDR2 SYDVKM come from the germline V gene. V lost 6 bases, J lost 10 bases, and 13 bases stayed unmatched. Here the CDR3 reads CASSVPGQGFASPLHF. CDR3 DNA sequence: TGTGCCAGCAGCGTCCCGGGACAGGGTTTCGCCTCACCCCTCCACTTT.

V usage is TRBV27 and J usage is TRBJ2-7; possible D gene TRBD1, 6 bases. The CDR3 covers 14 residues. V was pared by 2 bases and J by 3 bases, with 11 bases between. The germline V gene has CDR1 MNHEY and CDR2 SMNVEV (reference sequence). The CDR3 spells CASSLRDTGYEQYF. The CDR3 DNA follows: TGTGCCAGCAGTTTACGGGACACGGGCTACGAGCAGTACTTC.

A few counts support this clonotype. V gene TRBV11-1 combines with J gene TRBJ2-3; TRBD2 agrees at 14 bases. This CDR3 spans 17 amino acids. Germline V lookup: CDR1 SGHAT, CDR2 FQDESV (reference sequence). The trim removed 5 bases at V and 4 bases at J, leaving 8 bases unmatched. The CDR3 region is CASSPRTSGGSADTQYF. DNA for the CDR3: TGTGCCAGCAGCCCGCGGACTAGCGGGGGGTCGGCAGATACGCAGTATTTT.

In this sample, this clonotype turned up many times. The chain carries TRBV28 and TRBJ2-5; the D is unclear. Trimming pared 3 bases from V and 0 bases from J, leaving 5 bases between. Germline CDR1 is MDHEN and CDR2 is SYDVKM. The CDR3 totals 13 residues. Written as DNA, the CDR3 is TGTGCCAGCAGTTTGTCAGACCAAGAGACCCAGTACTTC. Residues: CASSLSDQETQYF.

This clonotype has just a few counts. The genes are TRBV24-1 and TRBJ2-1, with D perhaps being TRBD1 or TRBD2 (6 bases each). Germline V gene data show CDR1 as KGHDR and CDR2 as SFDVKD. V was cut by 9 bases and J by 5 bases, with 13 bases left in between. CDR3 length: 13 residues. The CDR3 sequence is CATRGPSHNEQFF. As DNA, the CDR3 is TGTGCCACCCGGGGGCCCAGTCACAATGAGCAGTTCTTC.

This clonotype was seen at least ten times. This chain uses TRBV29-1 with TRBJ1-1, with D perhaps matching TRBD1 (5 bases). The CDR3 consists of 12 residues. In germline, CDR1 is SQVTM, CDR2 ANQGSEA. Deletions cut 4 bases from V and 4 bases from J, with 10 bases between. The CDR3 region is CSVVGGSTEAFF. In nucleotides, the CDR3 is TGCAGCGTTGTGGGGGGGAGCACTGAAGCTTTCTTT.

In this sample, this clonotype turned up many times. This chain connects TRBV5-1 to TRBJ1-5; 8 bases fit TRBD1. Trimming at V came to 2 bases and at J to 5 bases, leaving 3 bases not matched to a gene. CDR3 length: 14 residues. Germline lookup yields CDR1 SGHRS and CDR2 YFSETQ. The CDR3 nucleotides read TGCGCCAGCAGCTTAGACAGGGGTGATCAGCCCCAGCATTTT. The encoded protein is CASSLDRGDQPQHF.

The J gene is TRBJ2-1, the V gene TRBV12-3 or TRBV12-4; tentatively, D is TRBD1 (5 bases). V lost 1 base, J lost 12 bases, and 13 bases lay in between. The CDR3 contains 13 residues. CDR3 nucleotide sequence: TGTGCCAGCAGTTTAGGCAGGGTCACGGGGCAGTTCTTC. Translated, it gives CASSLGRVTGQFF.